Listed here are 31 T cell receptor beta chains from one sample, sequenced in a study of PD-L1 blockade in urothelial cancer. Profiling relied on immunoSEQ multiplex PCR, and the TCRdb table lists in-frame clones only, not all of them. In the table there are approximately 50,000 clones, 84% of which are singletons. Time point reported: pretreatment peripheral blood. Source: PBMCs, taken around atezolizumab (anti-PD-L1) treatment. Receptors originate from a man aged 45-60 years with urothelial cancer.

The chain joins TRBV7-8 to TRBJ2-1, with TRBD2 matching 9 bases. After removal of 2 bases from V and 5 bases from J, the junction contained 4 bases not matched to a gene. The CDR3 length is 15 residues. The germline CDR1 and CDR2 sequences are SGHVS and FQNEAQ. The CDR3 nucleotides read TGTGCCAGCAGCTTACGCGGGAGGGGTGACAATGAGCAGTTCTTC. Protein sequence: CASSLRGRGDNEQFF.

In its sample, this clone was seen a few times. The J gene is TRBJ1-5, the V gene TRBV30, with D perhaps TRBD1 (5 bases). Germline V lookup: CDR1 GTSNPN, CDR2 SVGIG (reference sequence). The CDR3 contains 14 residues. Between the trimmed V and J ends, which lost 0 bases and 6 bases, there was a span of 12 bases. This chain's CDR3 is CAWSVIGQGQPQHF. The CDR3, as DNA: TGTGCCTGGAGTGTAATAGGTCAGGGTCAGCCCCAGCATTTT. Full variable domain (remainder filled in from reference TRBV30 and TRBJ1-5): SQTIHQWPATLVQPVGSPLSLECTVEGTSNPNLYWYRQAAGRGLQLLFYSVGIGQISSEVPQNLSASRPQDRQFILSSKKLLLSDSGFYLCAWSVIGQGQPQHFGDGTRLSIL.

This rearrangement joins TRBV4-2 to TRBJ2-3; D uncertain. CDR1 and CDR2 (germline): LGHNA, YNFKEQ. This CDR3 is built from 13 residues. V lost 0 bases and J lost 5, with 6 bases in between. CDR3 sequence (DNA): TGTGCCAGCAGCCAAGATCGGAGAGATACGCAGTATTTT. Amino acid sequence: CASSQDRRDTQYF.

The V and J genes are TRBV25-1 and TRBJ1-6; TRBD1 is a possible D gene (5 bases). The germline V gene has CDR1 MGHDK and CDR2 SYGVNS. Between the trimmed V and J ends, which lost 1 base and 8 bases, there was a span of 15 bases. This CDR3 has 16 residues. The CDR3 loop is CASSESRGGRDSPLHF. In DNA, the CDR3 is TGTGCCAGCAGTGAATCGAGGGGTGGGAGGGATTCACCCCTCCACTTT.

The rearrangement joins TRBV2 to TRBJ2-4; TRBD2 aligns across 10 bases. Looked up from germline, CDR1 is SNHLY and CDR2 is FYNNEI. The trim removed 7 bases at V and 3 bases at J, leaving 6 bases unmatched. This CDR3 comprises 15 residues. The CDR3 DNA reads TGTGCCAGCACGGCTAGCGGGGGAGTCAAAAACATTCAGTACTTC. Translation gives CASTASGGVKNIQYF.

This clone was recorded once. The chain carries TRBV28 and TRBJ2-7; D is unresolved. V was pared by 1 base and J by 0 bases, with 10 bases between. The CDR3 has 15 residues. Germline V gene data show CDR1 as MDHEN and CDR2 as SYDVKM. DNA of the CDR3: TGTGCCAGCAGTTTATCGACTCTCAGCTCCTACGAGCAGTACTTC. Translated, it gives CASSLSTLSSYEQYF.

The gene calls are TRBV4-2 and TRBJ2-3, with 13 bases aligning to TRBD2. The CDR3 has 17 amino acids. Per the germline V gene, CDR1 is LGHNA and CDR2 is YNFKEQ. Trimming took 0 bases from V and 4 from J; bases not matched to a gene: 4. The CDR3 protein is CASSQERTSGSSDTQYF. The CDR3 nucleotides read TGTGCCAGCAGCCAAGAAAGGACTAGCGGGAGTTCAGATACGCAGTATTTT.

This sequence joins TRBV28 and TRBJ2-1, with 9 bases identical to TRBD2. V lost 4 bases and J lost 8; bases outside the gene matches: 9. The CDR3 sequence is 15 residues long. CDR1 is MDHEN and CDR2 is SYDVKM in the germline V gene. CDR3 nucleotides: TGTGCCAGCAGTTCATCGCTAGCGGGAAAAGATGAGCAGTTCTTC. Translation: CASSSSLAGKDEQFF. Looking up the rest from reference TRBV28 and TRBJ2-1 gives the full variable domain: DVKVTQSSRYLVKRTGEKVFLECVQDMDHENMFWYRQDPGLGLRLIYFSYDVKMKEKGDIPEGYSVSREKKERFSLILESASTNQTSMYLCASSSSLAGKDEQFFGPGTRLTVL.

The gene calls are TRBV6-1 and TRBJ2-7, with TRBD1 identical over 9 bases. Trimming removed 4 bases from V and 1 base from J; junction bases left unmatched: 5. This CDR3 comprises 15 residues. Germline V lookup: CDR1 MNHNS, CDR2 SASEGT. The CDR3 region is CASSGQGVLSYEQYF. The CDR3 DNA reads as TGTGCCAGCAGTGGACAGGGGGTTTTATCCTACGAGCAGTACTTC.

The chain combines TRBV7-9 with TRBJ2-3; D unresolved. CDR1 and CDR2 from the germline V gene are SEHNR and FQNEAQ (reference sequence). V lost 7 bases and J lost 6, with 17 bases in between. The CDR3 contains 14 residues. The CDR3 here is CASTDSPDSDTQYF. CDR3 in DNA: TGTGCCAGCACCGATAGTCCCGACTCGGATACGCAGTATTTT.

The chain combines TRBV18 with TRBJ2-1; 9 nucleotides agree with TRBD2. This CDR3 contains 15 residues. Germline lookup yields CDR1 KGHSH and CDR2 LQKENI. V was clipped by 1 base and J by 5 bases; unmatched bases: 3. The CDR3 sequence is CASSPLAGADNEQFF. As DNA, the CDR3 is TGTGCCAGCTCACCACTAGCGGGGGCCGACAATGAGCAGTTCTTC.

The chain combines TRBV11-2 with TRBJ2-5; TRBD2 might be the D (5 bases). Trimming left V 1 base short and J 5 bases short, with 11 bases between. Germline CDR1 and CDR2: SGHAT and FQNNGV. The CDR3 is made up of 14 amino acids. This chain's CDR3 is CASSLVGRGETQYF. The CDR3 DNA sequence: TGTGCCAGCAGCTTAGTAGGCCGCGGGGAGACCCAGTACTTC.

The V gene is TRBV27, the J gene TRBJ2-3, with 9 bases matching TRBD2. CDR1 is MNHEY, CDR2 SMNVEV, per germline (reference sequence). The trim removed 7 bases at V and 4 bases at J, leaving 21 bases unmatched. This CDR3 region has 19 residues. Written as DNA, the CDR3 is TGTGCCAGCACCAGTTACCCCCCACATTTAGCGGGAGTTGCAGATACGCAGTATTTT. Translated, it gives CASTSYPPHLAGVADTQYF.

This chain joins TRBV5-1 and TRBJ2-5, with D possibly TRBD2 on 7 matching bases. V was trimmed by 0 bases and J by 5 bases, leaving 14 bases between them. CDR1 is SGHRS and CDR2 is YFSETQ in the germline V gene. CDR3 length: 15 residues. DNA for the CDR3: TGCGCCAGCAGCTTGGTTGGGGGGGCAGGGGAGACCCAGTACTTC. Its protein product is CASSLVGGAGETQYF.

The chain joins TRBV19 to TRBJ2-7; possible D gene TRBD2, 6 bases. The CDR3 covers 15 residues. Germline V gene data show CDR1 as LNHDA and CDR2 as SQIVND (reference sequence). V was clipped by 6 bases and J by 1 base, with 16 bases between them. CDR3: CASRTRGGKSYEQYF. As DNA, the CDR3 is TGTGCCAGTAGGACGCGAGGCGGGAAATCCTACGAGCAGTACTTC. Using reference TRBV19 and TRBJ2-7 for the parts outside the CDR3, the full variable domain is DGGITQSPKYLFRKEGQNVTLSCEQNLNHDAMYWYRQDPGQGLRLIYYSQIVNDFQKGDIAEGYSVSREKKESFPLTVTSAQKNPTAFYLCASRTRGGKSYEQYFGPGTRLTVT.

The rearrangement links TRBV5-1 to TRBJ1-1, with 7 bases identical to TRBD1. CDR3 size: 15 residues. After removal of 3 bases from V and 1 base from J, the junction contained 6 bases not matched to a gene. Germline assignment: CDR1 SGHRS and CDR2 YFSETQ. CDR3 amino acids: CASSWSTGTNTEAFF. In DNA, the CDR3 is TGCGCCAGCAGCTGGTCGACAGGGACGAACACTGAAGCTTTCTTT. Filled out from reference TRBV5-1 and TRBJ1-1, the complete variable domain reads KAGVTQTPRYLIKTRGQQVTLSCSPISGHRSVSWYQQTPGQGLQFLFEYFSETQRNKGNFPGRFSGRQFSNSRSEMNVSTLELGDSALYLCASSWSTGTNTEAFFGQGTRLTVV.

This chain uses TRBV9 with TRBJ2-7; 12 bases are a match to TRBD2. After removal of 1 base from V and 3 bases from J, the junction contained 5 bases not matched to a gene. The germline V gene encodes CDR1 SGDLS and CDR2 YYNGEE. This CDR3 contains 16 residues. CDR3 bases: TGTGCCAGCAGCGTACCTAGCGGGAGGGCTTTCTACGAGCAGTACTTC. It is translated as CASSVPSGRAFYEQYF.

The chain carries TRBV7-2 and TRBJ2-7; 8 nucleotides agree with TRBD1. J gave up 1 base and V 4 bases, and 6 bases lay outside the gene matches. Germline V gene sequence: CDR1 SGHTA, CDR2 FQGNSA. The CDR3 length is 15 residues. The CDR3 here is CASSSTGTGSYEQYF. The DNA for the CDR3 is TGTGCCAGCAGCTCTACCGGGACAGGTTCCTACGAGCAGTACTTC. Full variable domain (missing parts from reference TRBV7-2 and TRBJ2-7): GAGVSQSPSNKVTEKGKDVELRCDPISGHTALYWYRQSLGQGLEFLIYFQGNSAPDKSGLPSDRFSAERTGGSVSTLTIQRTQQEDSAVYLCASSSTGTGSYEQYFGPGTRLTVT.

This sequence joins TRBV4-3 and TRBJ1-2; 9 nucleotides line up with TRBD1. The CDR3 has 13 amino acids. Germline CDR1 is LGHNA and CDR2 is YSLEER. J lost 8 bases, V lost 0 bases, and 1 base had no gene match. The CDR3 reads CASSQETGGGYTF. The CDR3 bases are TGCGCCAGCAGCCAAGAAACAGGGGGCGGCTACACCTTC.

This clone has only a few counts. The genes are TRBV6-5 and TRBJ1-2; the match to TRBD1 covers 9 bases. The CDR3 loop spans 13 amino acids. Germline V CDR1 and CDR2: MNHEY, SVGAGI. The V and J ends lost 10 bases and 3 bases, in that order; junction bases with no gene match: 6. The CDR3 loop is CAIRDRADYGYTF. As DNA, the CDR3 is TGTGCCATCAGGGACAGGGCGGACTATGGCTACACCTTC.

V is TRBV30 and J is TRBJ2-5, with 10 bases lining up with TRBD2. The length of the CDR3 is 16 residues. V dropped 2 bases and J dropped 5; count of bases not matched to a gene: 11. CDR1 is GTSNPN and CDR2 is SVGIG in the germline V gene (reference sequence). This CDR3 is CAWSLGSGRGRETQYF. DNA of the CDR3: TGTGCCTGGAGTCTTGGGAGCGGGAGGGGTCGCGAGACCCAGTACTTC. Full variable domain (rest looked up from reference TRBV30 and TRBJ2-5): SQTIHQWPATLVQPVGSPLSLECTVEGTSNPNLYWYRQAAGRGLQLLFYSVGIGQISSEVPQNLSASRPQDRQFILSSKKLLLSDSGFYLCAWSLGSGRGRETQYFGPGTRLLVL.

This rearrangement joins TRBV7-9 to TRBJ1-1, with D tentatively TRBD1 (5 bases). Germline CDR1 SEHNR, CDR2 FQNEAQ (reference sequence). The CDR3 is made up of 13 amino acids. Trimming pared 1 base from V and 6 bases from J, leaving 9 bases between. Here the CDR3 reads CASSLGGLAEAFF. The CDR3 coding sequence is TGTGCCAGCAGCTTAGGGGGCTTGGCTGAAGCTTTCTTT. The entire variable domain, with the rest obtained from reference TRBV7-9 and TRBJ1-1, is as follows: DTGVSQNPRHKITKRGQNVTFRCDPISEHNRLYWYRQTLGQGPEFLTYFQNEAQLEKSRLLSDRFSAERPKGSFSTLEIQRTEQGDSAMYLCASSLGGLAEAFFGQGTRLTVV.

The rearrangement joins TRBV6-5 to TRBJ2-3; D is possibly TRBD2 (6 bases). Trimming took off 5 bases at V and 2 bases at J, with 11 bases between the two ends. The germline V gene has CDR1 MNHEY and CDR2 SVGAGI. The CDR3 length is 14 residues. The CDR3 spells CASSTTSLTDTQYF. The CDR3 DNA sequence: TGTGCCAGCAGTACCACTAGCCTCACAGATACGCAGTATTTT.

The chain carries TRBV6-5 and TRBJ2-7, with D unresolved. The CDR3 contains 12 residues. V was trimmed by 6 bases and J by 0 bases, leaving 6 bases between them. Germline CDR1 MNHEY, CDR2 SVGAGI. CDR3 residues: CASSSSSYEQYF. CDR3 sequence (DNA): TGTGCCAGCAGCTCCTCCTCCTACGAGCAGTACTTC.

The chain recombines TRBV6-5 with TRBJ2-3; 9 bases match TRBD2. The CDR3 contains 16 residues. Trimming cost V 4 bases and J 0 bases; bases outside gene matches: 5. The germline CDR1 and CDR2 sequences are MNHEY and SVGAGI. CDR3 coding DNA: TGTGCCAGCAGTTTTAGCGGGGGCGCTAGCACAGATACGCAGTATTTT. Protein: CASSFSGGASTDTQYF.

The chain has TRBV5-6 and TRBJ1-4; TRBD1 matches 9 bases. The CDR3 covers 17 residues. The V segment lost 4 bases and the J segment 7 bases; nucleotides outside the gene matches: 14. Looked up from germline, CDR1 is SGHDT and CDR2 is YYEEEE. The CDR3 DNA follows: TGTGCCAGCAGCCCCCGTGGTCGGGGGACAGGGCCTGAAAAACTGTTTTTT. As protein: CASSPRGRGTGPEKLFF.

This chain joins TRBV4-1 and TRBJ2-7, with D possibly being TRBD2 (5 bases). V gave up 0 bases and J gave up 5 bases, with 17 bases separating them. The germline CDR1 and CDR2 sequences are MGHRA and YSYEKL. This CDR3 is built from 16 residues. CDR3 amino acids: CASSQEEGSPPNEQYF. CDR3 coding DNA: TGCGCCAGCAGCCAAGAAGAAGGGAGCCCTCCTAACGAGCAGTACTTC.

The chain recombines TRBV5-1 with TRBJ1-1; D uncertain. This CDR3 has 17 amino acids. The V gene lost 1 base and the J gene lost 1 base, with 17 bases spanning the gap. CDR1 and CDR2 from the germline V gene are SGHRS and YFSETQ. The CDR3 nucleotides read TGCGCCAGCAGCTTGTATGCGGGGTTAGCTCCGAACACTGAAGCTTTCTTT. The encoded protein is CASSLYAGLAPNTEAFF.

The chain employs TRBV18 and TRBJ1-5; 7 bases fit TRBD1. Losses at the gene ends were 3 bases for V and 4 bases for J; bases not matched to a gene: 3. This CDR3 region has 14 residues. Germline assignment: CDR1 KGHSH and CDR2 LQKENI. The CDR3 loop is CASSPTGFNQPQHF. CDR3 sequence (DNA): TGTGCCAGCTCACCGACAGGGTTTAATCAGCCCCAGCATTTT.

The J gene is TRBJ2-1, the V gene TRBV5-1; 8 nucleotides match TRBD2. The J segment lost 7 bases and the V segment lost 0 bases, leaving 6 bases of the junction unmatched. CDR1 is SGHRS and CDR2 is YFSETQ in the germline V gene. This CDR3 is 15 amino acids long. CDR3 residues: CASSLESGSWNEQFF. The CDR3 bases are TGCGCCAGCAGCTTGGAGAGCGGGAGCTGGAATGAGCAGTTCTTC.

This clone was counted only a few times. V and J are TRBV2 and TRBJ2-2; D may be TRBD1 (6 bases). The germline V gene encodes CDR1 SNHLY and CDR2 FYNNEI. The CDR3 extends over 15 amino acids. Trimming shortened V by 8 bases and J by 0 bases, and 13 bases separated the two germline ends. The CDR3 nucleotides are TGTGCCAGCCGTTCCGGGACACCGAACACCGGGGAGCTGTTTTTT. It specifies CASRSGTPNTGELFF.